This T cell receptor beta chain was sequenced for a study of radiotherapy plus CTLA-4 blockade in lung cancer. The CDR3 runs to 12 residues. The germline V and J ends were trimmed by 4 bases and 7 bases, with 11 bases remaining between them. Germline CDR1 SGHDT, CDR2 YYEEEE. Here immunoSEQ multiplex PCR was the method, and the copy in TCRdb shows in-frame clones only, minus some. Here the sample spans about 59,000 clones, around three quarters being singletons. This receptor was taken from a human donor with non-small cell lung cancer whose response to radiotherapy plus ipilimumab could not be evaluated. The sample in question was peripheral blood, obtained from a patient treated with radiotherapy plus ipilimumab. The genes are TRBV5-6 and TRBJ1-2; no definite D call. Here the CDR3 DNA reads TGTGCCAGCAGCCCCTACAGCTCTGGCTACACCTTC. Amino acids: CASSPYSSGYTF.